This T cell receptor (beta chain) originates from a study of cytomegalovirus exposure and HLA in healthy donors. Study observations and caveats: A few CMV-associated chains were confirmed in vitro to be specific for CMV antigens. Investigators reported 150 to 200 TCR beta chains as tied to cytomegalovirus.

V shed 4 bases and J shed 0 bases, with 13 bases lying between them. The CDR3 is made up of 16 amino acids. CDR1 is MDHEN and CDR2 is SYDVKM in the germline V gene. 13 Jbeta primers and 60 Vbeta primers were used for the PCR. Profiled with immunoSEQ multiplex PCR; TCRdb holds only in-frame clones, not every one. The repertoire holds just over 200,000 clones, roughly 68% seen once, with around 2.6% in the top ten. In the case of this clone: Its antigen remains unidentified.

This receptor was obtained from a man aged 40-49 years in good health and CMV-seropositive. Specimen: PBMCs. V and J are TRBV28 and TRBJ2-4, with a tentative D call TRBD1 (5 bases). In DNA, the CDR3 is TGTGCCAGCAGTTCACAGGTTGGGCTAGCCAAAAACATTCAGTACTTC. This codes for CASSSQVGLAKNIQYF.